This TCR beta chain was recorded in a study of CD8+ T cells in alopecia areata. Study-level results: Scalp and blood samples kept many expanded lesional clones throughout tofacitinib. Greater clonality was observed in lesional scalp samples, especially alopecia totalis/universalis, versus normal scalp.

This clone has a count of ten or more. Its antigen is unidentified. Treatment indicated: oral pan-JAK inhibitor, 5-10 mg twice daily. As part of sample collection, lesional scalp punch biopsies and peripheral blood were taken from alopecia areata patients. CDR3 length: 12 residues. Germline V gene data show CDR1 as SGDLS and CDR2 as YYNGEE. Trimming cost V 3 bases and J 4 bases, with 6 bases left between them. Investigators isolated RNA and reverse transcribed it into cDNA to act as the sequencing template. Assay: immunoSEQ multiplex PCR; the TCRdb copy retains only in-frame clones and omits some. The top ten hold roughly 1.6% of the sample, which has about 220,000 clones, more than 45% seen once.

The sequenced sample was CD4+ T cells sorted from blood, obtained at week 4, from a patient treated with tofacitinib. The chain is built from TRBV9 and TRBJ2-3; D gene unclear. This TCR was sampled from a human donor with alopecia areata. The CDR3 is CASSALADTQYF. In DNA form, the CDR3 reads TGTGCCAGCAGCGCCCTAGCAGATACGCAGTATTTT. The full variable domain, with the rest looked up from reference TRBV9 and TRBJ2-3, is DSGVTQTPKHLITATGQRVTLRCSPRSGDLSVYWYQQSLDQGLQFLIQYYNGEERAKGNILERFSAQQFPDLHSELNLSSLELGDSALYFCASSALADTQYFGPGTRLTVL.